A selection of T cell receptor beta chains follows, all from one sample in a study of OX40 agonist ivuxolimab in advanced cancers. Profiling relied on immunoSEQ multiplex PCR, and the TCRdb table lists in-frame clones only, not all of them. The sample has some 25,000 clones, 65% to 80% seen once. The sequences come from CD4+ or CD8+ T cells sorted from blood, collected in a trial of the OX40 agonist ivuxolimab. These receptors were collected from an adult with an advanced solid tumor such as melanoma, head and neck, liver or kidney cancer. CDR3s include the opening cysteine and the closing phenylalanine or tryptophan. D genes are given only for firm matches. A row's size may be missing; if present it is once, few, many or a size class.

cdr3_nt cdr3_aa v_call d_call clone_size j_call
TGCGCCAGCAGCCAAGATTCAGGGTCCTACGAGCAGTACTTC CASSQDSGSYEQYF TRBV4-3 . . TRBJ2-7
TGCGCCAGCAGCCAAGGGTGGCAGGACTCCTATAATTCACCCCTCCACTTT CASSQGWQDSYNSPLHF TRBV11-2 . . TRBJ1-6
TGTGCCACTTCTTCGACGGTGAACACTGAAGCTTTCTTT CATSSTVNTEAFF TRBV6-5 . . TRBJ1-1
TGTGCCAGCAGCTTAGCGGAGGGTCTTCTCGACGAGCAGTACTTC CASSLAEGLLDEQYF TRBV7-6 . . TRBJ2-7
TGTGCCAGCAGCCTCCCTGGGCTAGCGGGGCAAGAGACCCAGTACTTC CASSLPGLAGQETQYF TRBV13 TRBD2 . TRBJ2-5
TGCGCCAGCAGCCGTAAAGGGACAGGAGGCGCAGATACGCAGTATTTT CASSRKGTGGADTQYF TRBV4-1 TRBD1 . TRBJ2-3
TGTGCCAGCAGCGTAGGCAGCGGGGACGAGGAGCAGTACTTC CASSVGSGDEEQYF TRBV9 TRBD2 . TRBJ2-7
TGTGCCAGCAGCCCAACAAATCTAGGGGGGGAGACCCAGTACTTC CASSPTNLGGETQYF TRBV13 . . TRBJ2-5
TGTGCCAGCAGTGTCGGTGGGGTGGGGACCCAGTACTTC CASSVGGVGTQYF TRBV6-5 . . TRBJ2-5
TGTGCCTGGAGTGCGACAGGGGTTAACTCCTACGAGCAGTACTTC CAWSATGVNSYEQYF TRBV30 TRBD1 . TRBJ2-7
TGTGCCAGCAGCTTGGACGGGGCAGAAGCTTTCTTT CASSLDGAEAFF TRBV5-4 . . TRBJ1-1
TGTGCCAGCAATCCACTCGAGAGTAGCTATGGCTACACCTTC CASNPLESSYGYTF TRBV5-6 . . TRBJ1-2
TGTGCCAGCAGTTACTCCCCCGGGTCTAGCACAGATACGCAGTATTTT CASSYSPGSSTDTQYF TRBV6-6 . . TRBJ2-3
TGTGCCAGCAGCGCGCCGGACGGAGTGAACACTGAAGCTTTCTTT CASSAPDGVNTEAFF TRBV7-9 . . TRBJ1-1
TGTGCCAGCAGCGTAGTGGGGGCTGACACAGATACGCAGTATTTT CASSVVGADTDTQYF TRBV9 . . TRBJ2-3
TGTGCCAGCAGCCATCGACAGGGGGCCCCCAATGAGCAGTTCTTC CASSHRQGAPNEQFF TRBV7-9 TRBD1 . TRBJ2-1
TGTGCCAGCAGTTACTCGGACGGCTCTGGGGCCAACGTCCTGACTTTC CASSYSDGSGANVLTF TRBV6-5 . . TRBJ2-6
TGTGCCAGCAGTGTGACAGGGGCTTCACTTAATTCACCCCTCCACTTT CASSVTGASLNSPLHF TRBV6-1 TRBD1 . TRBJ1-6
TGTGCCAGCAGCGACCGTGGGGGTTCGAACACCGGGGAGCTGTTTTTT CASSDRGGSNTGELFF TRBV9 . . TRBJ2-2
TGTGCCAGCAGCCAAGATCCGGCCGGGGAGCTGTTTTTT CASSQDPAGELFF TRBV14 . . TRBJ2-2
TGTGCCAGCAGCGTAGCCTACAGGGGCGACGAGCAGTTCTTC CASSVAYRGDEQFF TRBV9 TRBD1 . TRBJ2-1
TGCGCCAGCAGCCAAGACAGGGTGGGCACAGATACGCAGTATTTT CASSQDRVGTDTQYF TRBV4-3 . . TRBJ2-3
TGTGCCAGTAGTATTACGGCGGGGTCCACAGATACGCAGTATTTT CASSITAGSTDTQYF TRBV19 . . TRBJ2-3
TGTGCCAGCAGCGGTGGTTCGGGGGTTGGGGCCAACGTCCTGACTTTC CASSGGSGVGANVLTF TRBV27 . . TRBJ2-6
TGTGCCAGCAGCCTGCGGACAGACCGGGTTGACTATGGCTACACCTTC CASSLRTDRVDYGYTF TRBV14 . . TRBJ1-2
TGTGCCAGCAATCGGGGGAGCGGAGTAGGGAACCAAGAGACCCAGTACTTC CASNRGSGVGNQETQYF TRBV11-2 . few TRBJ2-5
TGTGCCAGCACCCGAGGGGCAGGCCTTTCCTCTGGAAACACCATATATTTT CASTRGAGLSSGNTIYF TRBV7-9 . . TRBJ1-3
TGTGCCAGCAGTCTAACCGGGACAGTGCATTGGACTGAAGCTTTCTTT CASSLTGTVHWTEAFF TRBV6-6 TRBD1 . TRBJ1-1
TGTGCCAGCAGCTTAGTGCCTTACTACGAGCAGTACTTC CASSLVPYYEQYF TRBV7-9 . few TRBJ2-7
TGCGCCAGCAGCGAGGGACTTCTAAGCTCCTACGAGCAGTACTTC CASSEGLLSSYEQYF TRBV4-1 . few TRBJ2-7
TGTGCCAGCAGTTTCGGAACACCCAATCAGCCCCAGCATTTT CASSFGTPNQPQHF TRBV27 . . TRBJ1-5
TGTGCCATCATGGGGGCGTTGAACATTCAGTACTTC CAIMGALNIQYF TRBV10-3 . . TRBJ2-4
TGTGCCAGCAGCCTACGTAGTTCGCCGGGACAGGGAATACTTAACTATGGCTACACCTTC CASSLRSSPGQGILNYGYTF TRBV9 TRBD1 . TRBJ1-2
TGTGCCAGCTACAGGGGCGGGGAAAAACTGTTTTTT CASYRGGEKLFF TRBV2 TRBD1 few TRBJ1-4
TGTGCCAGCAGCTTAGGTAGCGGGGAAGAGCAGTTCTTC CASSLGSGEEQFF TRBV7-9 TRBD2 . TRBJ2-1
TGTGCCAGCAGCCCGACTAGCGGGGAAGGGCCTTCCTACGAGCAGTACTTC CASSPTSGEGPSYEQYF TRBV11-2 TRBD2 . TRBJ2-7
TGTGCCAGCAGCCCAAGAGTACTAGCGGGCCCAGATACGCAGTATTTT CASSPRVLAGPDTQYF TRBV13 TRBD2 few TRBJ2-3
TGTGCCAGCAGCGGGGTGGCCACAGATACGCAGTATTTT CASSGVATDTQYF TRBV9 . once TRBJ2-3
TGCGCCAGCAGCCAAGATACGGTATCGGGGAGTTATAATTCACCCCTCCACTTT CASSQDTVSGSYNSPLHF TRBV4-1 . . TRBJ1-6
TGTGCCAGTAGTATCGATGGGGCGCGGAGAAACACTGAAGCTTTCTTT CASSIDGARRNTEAFF TRBV19 . . TRBJ1-1
TGTGCCAGCGGAGCGGCCTGGCAAGGCTACACCTTC CASGAAWQGYTF TRBV11-2 . . TRBJ1-2
TGTGCCAGCGGACTAGCGGGGTCCTACGAGCAGTACTTC CASGLAGSYEQYF TRBV6-5 TRBD2 . TRBJ2-7
TGTGCCAGCACTTTCGGGGCGGGGGGCGCGGACTATGGCTACACCTTC CASTFGAGGADYGYTF TRBV2 . . TRBJ1-2
TGTGCCAGTAGCCTACTCAGCACAGATACGCAGTATTTT CASSLLSTDTQYF TRBV19 . . TRBJ2-3
TGCGCCAGCAGCCAAGAAGACAGCTCTAACTATGGCTACACCTTC CASSQEDSSNYGYTF TRBV4-1 . . TRBJ1-2
TGTGCCAGCTCACTAAACACAGGCCCGAACACTGAAGCTTTCTTT CASSLNTGPNTEAFF TRBV18 . . TRBJ1-1
TGTGCCAGCAGCCAAGATTGGCCCATCACAGATACGCAGTATTTT CASSQDWPITDTQYF TRBV4-2 . medium-sized TRBJ2-3
TGTGCCAGCAGCTTCGGACGTGACGAGCAGTACTTC CASSFGRDEQYF TRBV7-2 . . TRBJ2-7